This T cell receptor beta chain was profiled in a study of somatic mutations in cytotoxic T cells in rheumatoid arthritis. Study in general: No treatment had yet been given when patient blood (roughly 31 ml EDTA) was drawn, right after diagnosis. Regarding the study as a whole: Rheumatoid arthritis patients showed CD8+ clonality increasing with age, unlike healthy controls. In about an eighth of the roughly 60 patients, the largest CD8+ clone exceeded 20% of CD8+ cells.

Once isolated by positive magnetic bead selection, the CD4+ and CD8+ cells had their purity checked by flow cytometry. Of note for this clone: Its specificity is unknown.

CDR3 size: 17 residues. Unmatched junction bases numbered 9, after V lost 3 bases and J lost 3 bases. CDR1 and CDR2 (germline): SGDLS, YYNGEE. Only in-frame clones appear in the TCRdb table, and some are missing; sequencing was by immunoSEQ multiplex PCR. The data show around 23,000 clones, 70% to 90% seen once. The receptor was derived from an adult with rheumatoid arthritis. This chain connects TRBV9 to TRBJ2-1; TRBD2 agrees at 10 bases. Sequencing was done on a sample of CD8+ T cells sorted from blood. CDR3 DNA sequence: TGTGCCAGCAGCGGGAAACCGGGACTAGCGAGCTACAATGAGCAGTTCTTC. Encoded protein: CASSGKPGLASYNEQFF.